The source of this T cell receptor (beta chain) is a study of CD4 T cells in relation to SARS-CoV-2 and coronaviruses. About the research overall: Crossreactive spike epitopes shared across donors were mapped to their HLA restriction. Study-level results: Compared with monoreactive clones, crossreactive clones showed significantly weaker SARS-CoV-2 expansion. Roughly 65% of donors had memory CD4+ clonotypes crossrecognizing SARS-CoV-2 and common cold coronavirus spike.

Measured with immunoSEQ multiplex PCR; TCRdb has only the in-frame clones, and not every one. This table holds some 16,000 clones, around 77% found once. CD4+ T cells from unexposed donors were obtained before the COVID-19 pandemic (2011-2018). CD4+ T cells were isolated from the cells after 10 days of culture. Trimming cost V 6 bases and J 10 bases, with 13 bases left between them. The CDR3 has 12 amino acids. Turning to this clone: The antigen remains unidentified.

V usage is TRBV12-3 or TRBV12-4 and J usage is TRBJ2-1; D ambiguous. The sample consisted of CD4+ T cells from PBMCs, cultured in vitro. This TCR derives from a human donor in good health. CDR3 sequence reads: CASSSRNLEQFF. In DNA, the CDR3 is TGTGCCAGCAGCTCTCGTAACCTGGAGCAGTTCTTC.